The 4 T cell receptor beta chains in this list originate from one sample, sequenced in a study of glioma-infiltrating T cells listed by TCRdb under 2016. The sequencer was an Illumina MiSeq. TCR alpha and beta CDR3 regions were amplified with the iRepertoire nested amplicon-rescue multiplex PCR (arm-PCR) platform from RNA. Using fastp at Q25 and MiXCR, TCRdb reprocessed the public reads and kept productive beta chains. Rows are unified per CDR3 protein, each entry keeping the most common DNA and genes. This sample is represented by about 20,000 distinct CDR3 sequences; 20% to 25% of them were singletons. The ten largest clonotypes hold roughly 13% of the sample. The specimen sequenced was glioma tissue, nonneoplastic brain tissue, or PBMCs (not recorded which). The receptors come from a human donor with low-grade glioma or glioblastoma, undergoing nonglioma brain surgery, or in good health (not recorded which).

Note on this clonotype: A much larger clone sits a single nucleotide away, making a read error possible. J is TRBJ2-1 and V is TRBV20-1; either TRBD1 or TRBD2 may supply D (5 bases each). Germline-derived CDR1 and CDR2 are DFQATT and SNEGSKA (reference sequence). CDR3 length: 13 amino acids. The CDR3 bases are TGCAGTGCACATGGGCAGGGACGAAATGGGCAGTTCTTC. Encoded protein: CSAHGQGRNGQFF.

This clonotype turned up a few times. The CDR3 bases are TGTGCCAGCAGCGTAGCGGGGAGGGGGGAGACCCAGTACTTC. This sequence encodes CASSVAGRGETQYF. The chain combines TRBV7-3 with TRBJ2-5; 8 bases map to TRBD2. This CDR3 spans 14 amino acids. CDR1 SGHTA and CDR2 FQGTGA come from the germline V gene. Losses at the gene ends were 5 bases for V and 5 bases for J; bases not matched to a gene: 7.

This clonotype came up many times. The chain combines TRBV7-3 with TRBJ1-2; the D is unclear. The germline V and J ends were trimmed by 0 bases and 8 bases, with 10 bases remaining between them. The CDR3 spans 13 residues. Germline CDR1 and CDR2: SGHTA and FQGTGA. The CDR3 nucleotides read TGTGCCAGCAGCTTAACTGGGGAAGGCGGCTACACCTTC. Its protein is CASSLTGEGGYTF.

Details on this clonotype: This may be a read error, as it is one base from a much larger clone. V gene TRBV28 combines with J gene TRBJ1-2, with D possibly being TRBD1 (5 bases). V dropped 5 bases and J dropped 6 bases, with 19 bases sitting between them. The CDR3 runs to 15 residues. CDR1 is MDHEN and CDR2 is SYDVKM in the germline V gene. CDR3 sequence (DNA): TGTGCCAGCAGTCTACCCCCCAGGGCTGAGCATGGCTACACCTTC. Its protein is CASSLPPRAEHGYTF.